This passage covers 18 T cell receptor beta chains from one sample sequenced in a study of blood T cell repertoires in COVID-19. Using immunoSEQ multiplex PCR, the repertoire was profiled, and TCRdb retains in-frame clones only, with some absent. This sample has some 180,000 clones; about 85% occur once, and the top ten carry 6.2%. The source material was PBMCs or T cells enriched from blood (not recorded which). These TCRs come from a man between 40 and 49 years old who had recovered from COVID-19.

The J gene is TRBJ2-3, the V gene TRBV5-1; 8 positions agree with TRBD2. V lost 3 bases, J lost 7 bases, and 13 bases stayed unmatched. The germline CDR1 and CDR2 sequences are SGHRS and YFSETQ. The length of the CDR3 is 16 residues. CDR3 sequence: CASSSGLAGFYNTQYF. The CDR3 DNA reads as TGCGCCAGCAGCTCCGGATTAGCGGGATTTTATAATACGCAGTATTTT.

The V gene is TRBV19, the J gene TRBJ1-6; 9 positions agree with TRBD1. The length of the CDR3 is 12 residues. Germline CDR1 is LNHDA and CDR2 is SQIVND (reference sequence). Trimming removed 9 bases from V and 8 bases from J; junction bases left unmatched: 2. The CDR3 coding sequence is TGTGCCAGCCGGGACAGGGATTCACCCCTCCACTTT. Amino acid sequence: CASRDRDSPLHF.

This clone was detected a few times. The V call is TRBV9, the J call TRBJ2-2, with D perhaps matching TRBD1 (6 bases). With 1 base removed from V and 2 bases from J, the gap between germline ends came to 9 bases. CDR3 length equals 15 residues. Germline V gene sequence: CDR1 SGDLS, CDR2 YYNGEE. The CDR3 DNA follows: TGTGCCAGCAGCGTACAGGGGATAAACACCGGGGAGCTGTTTTTT. This sequence encodes CASSVQGINTGELFF.

The J gene is TRBJ1-4, the V gene TRBV27, with 7 bases fitting TRBD1. The CDR3 runs 16 residues. With 6 bases clipped from V and 2 bases from J, the junction kept 9 bases outside the gene matches. Per the germline V gene, CDR1 is MNHEY and CDR2 is SMNVEV (reference sequence). Here the CDR3 DNA reads TGTGCCAGCAGGTCCGACAGGGTAGGCACTAATGAAAAACTGTTTTTT. Protein: CASRSDRVGTNEKLFF.

V is TRBV7-3 and J is TRBJ1-3, with D unresolved. Germline CDR1 SGHTA, CDR2 FQGTGA. CDR3 length equals 12 residues. Trimming stripped 4 bases from V and 7 bases from J, with 8 bases between. The DNA for the CDR3 is TGTGCCAGCAGCTACGAGAGGAACACCATATATTTT. This gives the protein CASSYERNTIYF. The complete variable domain, with remaining parts taken from reference TRBV7-3 and TRBJ1-3, reads GAGVSQTPSNKVTEKGKYVELRCDPISGHTALYWYRQSLGQGPEFLIYFQGTGAADDSGLPNDRFFAVRPEGSVSTLKIQRTERGDSAVYLCASSYERNTIYFGEGSWLTVV.

This clone appeared a few times. This sequence joins TRBV2 and TRBJ2-1; 11 nucleotides match TRBD2. CDR3 length: 15 residues. Germline-derived CDR1 and CDR2 are SNHLY and FYNNEI. V was clipped by 6 bases and J by 4 bases; unmatched bases: 5. DNA of the CDR3: TGTGCCAGCAGGACGACTAGCGGGAAATACAATGAGCAGTTCTTC. As protein: CASRTTSGKYNEQFF.

The rearrangement uses TRBV6-5 and TRBJ2-1, with D maybe TRBD1 (6 bases). The CDR3 length is 15 residues. The V gene's germline CDR1 is MNHEY and CDR2 SVGAGI. V gave up 5 bases and J gave up 4 bases, with 15 bases separating them. The CDR3 DNA follows: TGTGCCAGCAGTCCCTCCCCGGACAGTTACAATGAGCAGTTCTTC. As protein: CASSPSPDSYNEQFF.

The chain employs TRBV10-3 and TRBJ2-7, with D uncertain. This CDR3 has 13 amino acids. Trimming took off 6 bases at V and 0 bases at J, with 9 bases between the two ends. CDR1 is ENHRY and CDR2 is SYGVKD in the germline V gene. In nucleotides, the CDR3 is TGTGCCATCAGGCCTGCTAGCTCCTACGAGCAGTACTTC. This sequence encodes CAIRPASSYEQYF.

The rearrangement uses TRBV28 and TRBJ1-1; 8 positions match TRBD1. Germline V CDR1 and CDR2: MDHEN, SYDVKM. After removal of 5 bases from V and 1 base from J, the junction contained 12 bases not matched to a gene. The CDR3 sequence is 17 residues long. This CDR3 is CASSGQGAWGTNTEAFF. DNA for the CDR3: TGTGCCAGCAGTGGGCAGGGGGCGTGGGGAACGAACACTGAAGCTTTCTTT.

The chain has TRBV7-3 and TRBJ2-2; 8 bases align to TRBD2. This CDR3 is built from 15 residues. V lost 5 bases, J lost 4 bases, and 6 bases stayed unmatched. CDR1 SGHTA and CDR2 FQGTGA come from the germline V gene. CDR3 protein: CASSRGAGGTGELFF. Written as DNA, the CDR3 is TGTGCCAGCAGCCGAGGGGCGGGGGGCACCGGGGAGCTGTTTTTT.

The chain carries TRBV14 and TRBJ2-3; no definite D call. Germline V CDR1 and CDR2: SGHDN, FVKESK. V gave up 1 base and J gave up 2 bases, with 10 bases separating them. CDR3 size: 15 residues. CDR3 coding DNA: TGTGCCAGCAGCCAAGGATACAGACCCACAGATACGCAGTATTTT. It yields the protein CASSQGYRPTDTQYF. Full variable domain (rest looked up from reference TRBV14 and TRBJ2-3): EAGVTQFPSHSVIEKGQTVTLRCDPISGHDNLYWYRRVMGKEIKFLLHFVKESKQDESGMPNNRFLAERTGGTYSTLKVQPAELEDSGVYFCASSQGYRPTDTQYFGPGTRLTVL.

The chain carries TRBV5-8 and TRBJ2-5; D might be TRBD2 (5 bases). Deletions cut 3 bases from V and 5 bases from J, with 20 bases between. The CDR3 spans 16 residues. CDR1 and CDR2 (germline): SGHTS, YDEGEE. In DNA, the CDR3 is TGTGCCAGCAGCTCGGGATCGGGAAGGGCTAAGGAGACCCAGTACTTC. Residues: CASSSGSGRAKETQYF.

The V gene is TRBV29-1, the J gene TRBJ2-5, with D hard to call. Germline lookup yields CDR1 SQVTM and CDR2 ANQGSEA. V was pared by 4 bases and J by 5 bases, with 11 bases between. The CDR3 runs 12 residues. DNA for the CDR3: TGCAGCGTTGGAAACCCCCGGGAGACCCAGTACTTC. It encodes CSVGNPRETQYF.

This clone was picked up a small number of times. CDR3 in DNA: TGTGCCAGCAGTAGAACAGTTCTCTATTCACCCCTCCACTTT. As protein: CASSRTVLYSPLHF. This chain connects TRBV6-5 to TRBJ1-6; D remains unclear. Germline V gives CDR1 MNHEY, CDR2 SVGAGI. The CDR3 covers 14 residues. The V end lost 5 bases, the J end lost 8 bases, and 13 bases lay between the germline ends.

The count of this clone is one. DNA of the CDR3: TGTGCCAGCAGCTTGCAGGGATGGGAGCAGTACTTC. Its translation is CASSLQGWEQYF. The chain joins TRBV5-6 to TRBJ2-7; D is possibly TRBD1 (5 bases). CDR3 length equals 12 residues. Germline CDR1 is SGHDT and CDR2 is YYEEEE. V was shortened by 1 base and J by 7 bases, with 9 bases between the two germline ends.

This clone was picked up a small number of times. This chain joins TRBV27 and TRBJ2-1; 10 positions match TRBD2. V lost 4 bases to trimming and J lost 10 bases; unmatched junction nucleotides: 10. Germline CDR1 reads MNHEY; CDR2 reads SMNVEV (reference sequence). This CDR3 comprises 15 residues. CDR3 nucleotide sequence: TGTGCCAGCAGTTCGACTAGCGGGTGGGGGCAAGAGCAGTTCTTC. This translates into CASSSTSGWGQEQFF.

This clone was seen once. This chain links TRBV27 with TRBJ2-1, with 7 positions matching TRBD2. The CDR3 extends over 16 amino acids. In germline, CDR1 is MNHEY, CDR2 SMNVEV (reference sequence). J was trimmed by 7 bases and V by 5 bases; bases with no gene match: 14. The CDR3 is CASSPQRDFVRNEQFF. The CDR3 coding sequence is TGTGCCAGCAGTCCACAGCGGGATTTTGTGCGGAATGAGCAGTTCTTC.

This clone came up once. This chain uses TRBV5-6 with TRBJ1-4, with D perhaps matching TRBD1 (5 bases). There are 15 residues in the CDR3. V dropped 6 bases and J dropped 4 bases, with 16 bases sitting between them. Germline CDR1 is SGHDT and CDR2 is YYEEEE. CDR3 region: CASTRGGGLNEKLFF. CDR3 DNA sequence: TGTGCCAGCACTCGCGGCGGGGGACTTAATGAAAAACTGTTTTTT.